This T cell receptor beta chain derives from a study of T cell responses to AZD1222 COVID-19 vaccine. General study points: There were repertoire samples only from the period after the peak T cell response. Baseline seropositivity characterized only six AZD1222 recipients.

The table came from immunoSEQ multiplex PCR; TCRdb's copy has only in-frame clones and leaves some out. The sample holds about 73,000 clones, almost 90% seen once. This clone was observed once. Its specificity is unknown. Trimming pared 6 bases from V and 2 bases from J, leaving 10 bases between. CDR3 size: 13 residues. The TCR originated in an adult who received the AZD1222 COVID-19 vaccine. The sequenced sample was peripheral blood, obtained 28 days after the second AZD1222 dose. The chain has TRBV6-7 and TRBJ1-1, with D perhaps matching TRBD1 (5 bases). TRBV6-7 is classed as an ORF, of uncertain function. The CDR3 reads CASSPRGNTEAFF. The CDR3 nucleotides read TGTGCCAGCAGCCCGAGGGGAAACACTGAAGCTTTCTTT.